The sequence of this TCR beta chain was determined in a study of blood T cell repertoires in COVID-19. Study background: Specimens from acute and convalescent COVID-19 originated in the United States, Italy and Spain. T cells, B-cell-depleted T cells, or PBMCs supplied cDNA or gDNA.

As handled by the study authors: Reference gene primer amplification in the assay estimated nucleated cell counts. Repertoires were generated with immunoSEQ multiplex PCR, while TCRdb's copy carries only in-frame clones and drops some. V and J calls and clone size are those listed in that table; D and trimming were worked out from the DNA. This table holds about 160,000 clones, roughly 93% found once. Per germline, CDR1 LGHNA and CDR2 YNFKEQ. After removal of 1 base from V and 5 bases from J, the junction contained 11 bases not matched to a gene. This CDR3 is built from 17 residues. This clone was recorded only once.

The receptor's source is a woman aged 55-70 years with COVID-19, enrolled during active disease. The rearrangement links TRBV4-2 to TRBJ1-1, with 9 bases identical to TRBD1. Sequenced: peripheral blood. The CDR3 DNA reads as TGTGCCAGCAGCCAAGCCTTAGGGCAGGGGACAGGGACTGAAGCTTTCTTT. Protein product: CASSQALGQGTGTEAFF.